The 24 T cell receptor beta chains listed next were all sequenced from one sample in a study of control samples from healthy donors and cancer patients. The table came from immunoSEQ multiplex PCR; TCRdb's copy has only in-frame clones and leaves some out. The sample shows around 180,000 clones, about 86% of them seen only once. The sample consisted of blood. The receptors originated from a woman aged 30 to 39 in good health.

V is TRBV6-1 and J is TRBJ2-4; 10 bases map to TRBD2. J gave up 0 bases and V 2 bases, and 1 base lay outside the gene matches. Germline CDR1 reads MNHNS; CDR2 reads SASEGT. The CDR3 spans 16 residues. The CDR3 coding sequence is TGTGCCAGCAGTGAACTAGCGGGGGTAGCCAAAAACATTCAGTACTTC. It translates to CASSELAGVAKNIQYF.

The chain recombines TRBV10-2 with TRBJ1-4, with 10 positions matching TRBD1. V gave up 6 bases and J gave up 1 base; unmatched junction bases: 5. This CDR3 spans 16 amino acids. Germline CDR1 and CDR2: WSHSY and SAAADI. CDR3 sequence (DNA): TGCGCCAGCAGGACAGGGGGCGCAGGAACTAATGAAAAACTGTTTTTT. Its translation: CASRTGGAGTNEKLFF.

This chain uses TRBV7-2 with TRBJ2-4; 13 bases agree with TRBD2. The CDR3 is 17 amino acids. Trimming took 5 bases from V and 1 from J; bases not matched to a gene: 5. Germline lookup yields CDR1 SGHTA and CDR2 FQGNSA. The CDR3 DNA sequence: TGTGCCAGCAGCCCAAAGACTAGCGGGAGGGCCAAAAACATTCAGTACTTC. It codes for CASSPKTSGRAKNIQYF.

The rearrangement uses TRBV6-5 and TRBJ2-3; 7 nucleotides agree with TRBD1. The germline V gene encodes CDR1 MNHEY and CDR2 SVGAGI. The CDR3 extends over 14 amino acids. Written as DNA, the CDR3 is TGTGTCAGTAGAGTGACAGGGATGACAGATACGCAGTATTTT. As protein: CVSRVTGMTDTQYF.

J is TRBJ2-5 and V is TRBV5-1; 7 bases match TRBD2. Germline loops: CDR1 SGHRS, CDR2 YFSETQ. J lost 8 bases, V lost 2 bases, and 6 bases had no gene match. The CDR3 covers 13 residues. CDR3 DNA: TGCGCCAGCAGCTTAGGACTAGGAAGAACCCAGTACTTC. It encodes CASSLGLGRTQYF.

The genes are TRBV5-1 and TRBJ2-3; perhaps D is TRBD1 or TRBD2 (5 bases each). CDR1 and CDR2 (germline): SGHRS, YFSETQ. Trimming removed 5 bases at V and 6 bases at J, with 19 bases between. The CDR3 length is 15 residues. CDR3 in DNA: TGCGCCAGCAGGGCGAGGGGTGTATCTGCTGATACGCAGTATTTT. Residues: CASRARGVSADTQYF. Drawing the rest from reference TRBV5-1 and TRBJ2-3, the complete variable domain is KAGVTQTPRYLIKTRGQQVTLSCSPISGHRSVSWYQQTPGQGLQFLFEYFSETQRNKGNFPGRFSGRQFSNSRSEMNVSTLELGDSALYLCASRARGVSADTQYFGPGTRLTVL.

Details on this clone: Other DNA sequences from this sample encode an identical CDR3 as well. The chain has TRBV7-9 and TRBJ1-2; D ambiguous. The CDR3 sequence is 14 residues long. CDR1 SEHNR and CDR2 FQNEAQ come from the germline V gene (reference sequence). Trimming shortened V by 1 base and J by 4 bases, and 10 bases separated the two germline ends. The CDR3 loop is CASSLGGGPYGYTF. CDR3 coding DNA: TGTGCCAGCAGCTTAGGAGGCGGGCCCTATGGCTACACCTTC.

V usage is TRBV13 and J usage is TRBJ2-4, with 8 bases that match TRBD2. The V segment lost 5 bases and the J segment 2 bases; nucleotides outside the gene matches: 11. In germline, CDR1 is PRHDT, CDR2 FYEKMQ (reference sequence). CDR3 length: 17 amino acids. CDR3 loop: CASSTHSGEASKNIQYF. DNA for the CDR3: TGTGCCAGCAGCACCCATAGCGGGGAGGCGTCCAAAAACATTCAGTACTTC.

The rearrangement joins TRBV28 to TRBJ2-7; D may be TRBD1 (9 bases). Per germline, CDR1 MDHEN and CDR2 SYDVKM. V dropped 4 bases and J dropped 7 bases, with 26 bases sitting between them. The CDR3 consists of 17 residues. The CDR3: CASSSFPGQGLEGEQYF. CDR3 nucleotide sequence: TGTGCCAGCAGTTCATTTCCGGGACAGGGACTAGAAGGGGAGCAGTACTTC.

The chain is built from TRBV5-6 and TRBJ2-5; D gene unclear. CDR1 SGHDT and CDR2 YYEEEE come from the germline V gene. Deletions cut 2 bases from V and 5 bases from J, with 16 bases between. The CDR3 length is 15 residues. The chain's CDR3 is CASSFRQTGRETQYF. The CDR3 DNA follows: TGTGCCAGCAGCTTTCGGCAGACGGGCAGGGAGACCCAGTACTTC.

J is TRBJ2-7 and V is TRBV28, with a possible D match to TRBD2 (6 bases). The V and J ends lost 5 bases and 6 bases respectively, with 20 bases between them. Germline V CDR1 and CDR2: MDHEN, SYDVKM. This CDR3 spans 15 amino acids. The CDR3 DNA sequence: TGTGCCAGCAGTCCCCCGGGAGCCAACTCGGGCGAGCAGTACTTC. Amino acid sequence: CASSPPGANSGEQYF.

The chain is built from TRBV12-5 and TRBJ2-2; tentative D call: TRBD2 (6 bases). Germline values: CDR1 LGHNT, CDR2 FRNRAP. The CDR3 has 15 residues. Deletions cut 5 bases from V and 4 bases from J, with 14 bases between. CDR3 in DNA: TGTGCTAGTGGTCTCGGGCGGGGAAGCACCGGGGAGCTGTTTTTT. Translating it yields CASGLGRGSTGELFF.

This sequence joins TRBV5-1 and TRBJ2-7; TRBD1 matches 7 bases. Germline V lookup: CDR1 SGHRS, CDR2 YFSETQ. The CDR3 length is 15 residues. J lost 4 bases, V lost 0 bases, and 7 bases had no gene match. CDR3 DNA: TGCGCCAGCAGCTTGGGAGGGGGCAATGGATACGAGCAGTACTTC. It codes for CASSLGGGNGYEQYF.

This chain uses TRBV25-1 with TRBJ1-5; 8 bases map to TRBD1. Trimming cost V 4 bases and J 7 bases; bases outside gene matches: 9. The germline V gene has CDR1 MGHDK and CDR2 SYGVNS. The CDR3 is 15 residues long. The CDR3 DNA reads TGTGCCAGCAGTGCGGGGACAGGAATTTACCAGCCCCAGCATTTT. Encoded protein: CASSAGTGIYQPQHF.

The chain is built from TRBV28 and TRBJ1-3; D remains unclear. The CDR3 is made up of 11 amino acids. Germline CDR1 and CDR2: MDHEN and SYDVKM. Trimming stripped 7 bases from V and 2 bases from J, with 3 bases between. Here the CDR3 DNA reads TGTGCCAGCACCGCTGGAAACACCATATATTTT. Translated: CASTAGNTIYF.

The CDR3 is CASSLGGFSAQQFF. The CDR3 nucleotides read TGTGCCAGCAGCTTAGGGGGCTTTAGCGCCCAGCAGTTCTTC. The rearrangement uses TRBV5-4 and TRBJ2-1; 7 bases agree with TRBD1. This CDR3 has 14 amino acids. Unmatched junction bases numbered 10, after V lost 2 bases and J lost 11 bases. Per germline, CDR1 SGHNT and CDR2 YYREEE (reference sequence).

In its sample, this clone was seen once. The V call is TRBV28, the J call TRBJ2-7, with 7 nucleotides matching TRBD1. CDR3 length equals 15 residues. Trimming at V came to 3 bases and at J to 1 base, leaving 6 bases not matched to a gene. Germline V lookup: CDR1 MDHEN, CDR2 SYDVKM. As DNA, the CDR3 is TGTGCCAGCAGTTTGGGTGTACAGGGGTCCTACGAGCAGTACTTC. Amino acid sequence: CASSLGVQGSYEQYF. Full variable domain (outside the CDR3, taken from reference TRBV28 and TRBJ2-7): DVKVTQSSRYLVKRTGEKVFLECVQDMDHENMFWYRQDPGLGLRLIYFSYDVKMKEKGDIPEGYSVSREKKERFSLILESASTNQTSMYLCASSLGVQGSYEQYFGPGTRLTVT.

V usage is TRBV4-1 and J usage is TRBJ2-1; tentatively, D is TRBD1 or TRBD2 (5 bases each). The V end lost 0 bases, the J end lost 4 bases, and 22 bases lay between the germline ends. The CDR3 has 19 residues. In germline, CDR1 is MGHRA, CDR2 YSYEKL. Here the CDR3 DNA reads TGCGCCAGCAGCCAAGATGAGACGGGCGGACTTGGGGCGTACAATGAGCAGTTCTTC. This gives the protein CASSQDETGGLGAYNEQFF.

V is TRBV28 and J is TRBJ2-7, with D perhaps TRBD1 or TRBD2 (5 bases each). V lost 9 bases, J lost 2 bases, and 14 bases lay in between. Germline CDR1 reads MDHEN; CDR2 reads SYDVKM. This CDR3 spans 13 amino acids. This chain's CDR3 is CASAGTPTYEQYF. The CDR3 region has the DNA TGTGCCAGTGCCGGGACCCCGACCTACGAGCAGTACTTC.

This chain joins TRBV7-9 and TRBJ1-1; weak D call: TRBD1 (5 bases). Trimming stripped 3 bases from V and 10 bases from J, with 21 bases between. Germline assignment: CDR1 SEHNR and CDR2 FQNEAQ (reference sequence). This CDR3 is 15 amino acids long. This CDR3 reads CASSFNSREGTGAFF. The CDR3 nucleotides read TGTGCCAGCAGCTTCAATTCGAGGGAGGGAACAGGAGCTTTCTTT.

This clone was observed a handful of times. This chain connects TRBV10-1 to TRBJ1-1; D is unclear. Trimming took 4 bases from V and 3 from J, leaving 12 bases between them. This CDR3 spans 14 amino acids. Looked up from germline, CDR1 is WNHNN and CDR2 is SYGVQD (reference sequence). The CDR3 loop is CASSVSRVDTEAFF. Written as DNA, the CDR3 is TGCGCCAGCAGTGTTAGTCGGGTCGACACTGAAGCTTTCTTT.

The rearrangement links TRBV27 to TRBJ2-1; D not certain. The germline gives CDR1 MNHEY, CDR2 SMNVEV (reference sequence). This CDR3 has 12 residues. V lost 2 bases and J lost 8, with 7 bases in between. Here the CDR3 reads CASSLIGDEQFF. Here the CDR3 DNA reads TGTGCCAGCAGTTTAATTGGGGATGAGCAGTTCTTC.

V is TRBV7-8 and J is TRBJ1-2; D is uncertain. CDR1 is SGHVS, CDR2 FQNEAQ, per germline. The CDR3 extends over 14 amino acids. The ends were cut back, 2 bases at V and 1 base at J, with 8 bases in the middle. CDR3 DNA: TGTGCCAGCAGCTTAACGGAATTTAACTATGGCTACACCTTC. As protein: CASSLTEFNYGYTF.

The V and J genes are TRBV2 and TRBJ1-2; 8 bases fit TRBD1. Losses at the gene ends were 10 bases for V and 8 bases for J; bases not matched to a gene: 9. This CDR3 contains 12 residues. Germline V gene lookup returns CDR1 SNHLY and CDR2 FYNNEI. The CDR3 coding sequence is TGTGCCACCAAACAGGGGGAGAGGGGCTACACCTTC. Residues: CATKQGERGYTF.